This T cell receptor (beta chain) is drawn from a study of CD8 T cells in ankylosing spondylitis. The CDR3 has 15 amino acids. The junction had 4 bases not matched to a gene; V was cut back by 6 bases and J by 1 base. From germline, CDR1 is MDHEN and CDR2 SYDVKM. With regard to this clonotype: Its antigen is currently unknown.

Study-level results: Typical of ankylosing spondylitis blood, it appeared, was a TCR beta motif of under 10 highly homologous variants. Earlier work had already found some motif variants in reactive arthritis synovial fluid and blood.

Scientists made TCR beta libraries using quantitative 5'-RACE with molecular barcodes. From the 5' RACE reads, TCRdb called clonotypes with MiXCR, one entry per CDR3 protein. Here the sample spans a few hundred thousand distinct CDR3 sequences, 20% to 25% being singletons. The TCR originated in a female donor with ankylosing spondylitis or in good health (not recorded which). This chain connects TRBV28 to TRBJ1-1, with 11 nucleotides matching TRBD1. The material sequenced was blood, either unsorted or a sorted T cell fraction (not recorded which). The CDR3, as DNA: TGTGCCAGCAGGGACAGGGGGCGAGGGAACACTGAAGCTTTCTTT. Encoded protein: CASRDRGRGNTEAFF.